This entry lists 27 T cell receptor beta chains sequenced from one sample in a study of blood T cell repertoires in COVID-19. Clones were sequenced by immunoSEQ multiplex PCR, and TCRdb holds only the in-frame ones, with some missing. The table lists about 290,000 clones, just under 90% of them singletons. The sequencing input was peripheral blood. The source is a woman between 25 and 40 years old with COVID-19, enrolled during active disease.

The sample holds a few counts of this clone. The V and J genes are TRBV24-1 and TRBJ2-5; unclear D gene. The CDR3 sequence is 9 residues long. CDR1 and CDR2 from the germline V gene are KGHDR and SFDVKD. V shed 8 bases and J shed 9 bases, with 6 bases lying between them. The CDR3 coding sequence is TGTGCCACCATTCCAGCCCAGTACTTC. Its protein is CATIPAQYF.

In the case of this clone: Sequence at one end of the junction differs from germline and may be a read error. CDR3 protein: CPGGGYNEQFF. CDR3 DNA: TGCCCGGGCGGGGGCTACAATGAGCAGTTCTTC. This chain connects TRBV10-3 to TRBJ2-1, with TRBD2 matching over 7 bases. Germline CDR1 reads ENHRY; CDR2 reads SYGVKD. The length of the CDR3 is 11 residues.

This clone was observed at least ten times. In nucleotides, the CDR3 is TGTGCCAGCAGTCTAACCTTGACAGGACTCTCTGGAAACACCATATATTTT. This translates into CASSLTLTGLSGNTIYF. This chain joins TRBV28 and TRBJ1-3; the D gene is possibly TRBD1 (6 bases). CDR3 length: 17 amino acids. Germline assignment: CDR1 MDHEN and CDR2 SYDVKM. V dropped 5 bases and J dropped 0 bases, with 17 bases sitting between them.

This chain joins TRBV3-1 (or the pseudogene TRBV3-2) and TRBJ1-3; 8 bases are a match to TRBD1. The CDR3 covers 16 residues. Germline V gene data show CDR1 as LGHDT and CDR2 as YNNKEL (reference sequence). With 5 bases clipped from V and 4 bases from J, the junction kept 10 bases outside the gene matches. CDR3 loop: CASSYADRAVGNTIYF. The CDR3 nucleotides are TGTGCCAGCAGCTATGCGGACAGGGCCGTGGGAAACACCATATATTTT.

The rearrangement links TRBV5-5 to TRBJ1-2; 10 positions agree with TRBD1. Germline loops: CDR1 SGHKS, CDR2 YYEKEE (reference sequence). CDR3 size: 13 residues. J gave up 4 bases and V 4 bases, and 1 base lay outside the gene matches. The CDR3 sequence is CASSRTGGYGYTF. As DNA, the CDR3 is TGTGCCAGCAGCCGGACAGGGGGCTATGGCTACACCTTC.

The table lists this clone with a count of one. CDR3 in DNA: TGTGCCAGTAGTATCCTAGCGGGGAACACCGGGGAGCTGTTTTTT. Protein: CASSILAGNTGELFF. The chain carries TRBV19 and TRBJ2-2; 8 nucleotides align to TRBD2. The CDR3 covers 15 residues. The V gene's germline CDR1 is LNHDA and CDR2 SQIVND (reference sequence). Trimming at V came to 3 bases and at J to 1 base, leaving 1 base not matched to a gene.

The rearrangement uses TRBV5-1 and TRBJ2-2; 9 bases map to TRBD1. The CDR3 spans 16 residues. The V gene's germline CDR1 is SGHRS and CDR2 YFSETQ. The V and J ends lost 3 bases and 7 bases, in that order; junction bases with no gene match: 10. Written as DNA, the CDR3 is TGCGCCAGCAGCTGGACAGGGGTTTATAGTGGCGGGGAGCTGTTTTTT. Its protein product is CASSWTGVYSGGELFF.

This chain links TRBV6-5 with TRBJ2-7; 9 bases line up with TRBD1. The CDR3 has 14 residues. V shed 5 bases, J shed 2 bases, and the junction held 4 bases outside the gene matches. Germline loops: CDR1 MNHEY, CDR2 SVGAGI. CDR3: CASSPGTGPYEQYF. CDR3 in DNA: TGTGCCAGCAGTCCTGGGACAGGGCCCTACGAGCAGTACTTC.

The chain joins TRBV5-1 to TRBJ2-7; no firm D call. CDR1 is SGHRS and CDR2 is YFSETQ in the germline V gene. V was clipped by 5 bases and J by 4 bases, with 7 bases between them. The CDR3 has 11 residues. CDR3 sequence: CASRNRYEQYF. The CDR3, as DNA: TGCGCCAGCAGAAACAGATACGAGCAGTACTTC. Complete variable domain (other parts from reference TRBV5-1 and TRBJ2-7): KAGVTQTPRYLIKTRGQQVTLSCSPISGHRSVSWYQQTPGQGLQFLFEYFSETQRNKGNFPGRFSGRQFSNSRSEMNVSTLELGDSALYLCASRNRYEQYFGPGTRLTVT.

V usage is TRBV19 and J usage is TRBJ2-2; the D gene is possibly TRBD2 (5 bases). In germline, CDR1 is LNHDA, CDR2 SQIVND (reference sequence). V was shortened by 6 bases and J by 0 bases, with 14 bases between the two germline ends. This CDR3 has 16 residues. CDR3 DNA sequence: TGTGCCAGTAGCCCACTCGGGGTTGCGAACACCGGGGAGCTGTTTTTT. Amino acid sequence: CASSPLGVANTGELFF.

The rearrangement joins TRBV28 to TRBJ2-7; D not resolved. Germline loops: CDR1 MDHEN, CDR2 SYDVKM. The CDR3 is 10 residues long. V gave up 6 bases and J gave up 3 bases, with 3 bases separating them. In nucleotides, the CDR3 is TGTGCCAGCAGCCTCTACGAGCAGTACTTC. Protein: CASSLYEQYF.

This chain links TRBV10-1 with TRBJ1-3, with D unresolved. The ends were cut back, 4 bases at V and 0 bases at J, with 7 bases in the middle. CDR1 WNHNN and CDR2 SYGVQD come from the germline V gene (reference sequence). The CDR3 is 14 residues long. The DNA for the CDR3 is TGCGCCAGCAGTGTCGGCGGCTCTGGAAACACCATATATTTT. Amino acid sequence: CASSVGGSGNTIYF.

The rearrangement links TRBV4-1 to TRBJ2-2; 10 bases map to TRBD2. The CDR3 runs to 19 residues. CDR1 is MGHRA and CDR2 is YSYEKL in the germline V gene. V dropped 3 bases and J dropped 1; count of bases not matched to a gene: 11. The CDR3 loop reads CASSQNLYSGGMNTGELFF. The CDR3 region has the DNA TGCGCCAGCAGCCAGAACCTGTATAGCGGGGGGATGAACACCGGGGAGCTGTTTTTT.

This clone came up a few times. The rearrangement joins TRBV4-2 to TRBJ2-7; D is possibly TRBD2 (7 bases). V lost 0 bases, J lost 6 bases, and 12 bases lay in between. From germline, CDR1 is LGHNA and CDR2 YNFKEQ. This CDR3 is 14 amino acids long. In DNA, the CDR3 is TGTGCCAGCAGCCAAGATCGGGGGGCGGGCGAGCAGTACTTC. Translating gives CASSQDRGAGEQYF.

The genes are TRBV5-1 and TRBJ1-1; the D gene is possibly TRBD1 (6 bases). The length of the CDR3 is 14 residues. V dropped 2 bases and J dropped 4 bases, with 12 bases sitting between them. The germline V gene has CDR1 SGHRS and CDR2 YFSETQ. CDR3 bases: TGCGCCAGCAGCTTCACAGGGTTGGCCACTGAAGCTTTCTTT. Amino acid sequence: CASSFTGLATEAFF.

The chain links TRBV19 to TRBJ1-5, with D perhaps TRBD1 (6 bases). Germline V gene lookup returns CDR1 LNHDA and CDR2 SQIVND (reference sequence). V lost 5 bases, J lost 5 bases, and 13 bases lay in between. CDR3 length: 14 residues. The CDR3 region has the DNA TGTGCCAGTAGTTGGGCAGGGGTGTATCAGCCCCAGCATTTT. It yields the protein CASSWAGVYQPQHF.

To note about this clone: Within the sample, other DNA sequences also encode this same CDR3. The CDR3 nucleotides are TGTGCCAGCTCACCCAGGGGGACAGATACGCAGTATTTT. Residues: CASSPRGTDTQYF. The rearrangement uses TRBV18 and TRBJ2-3, with TRBD1 matching 7 bases. Unmatched junction bases numbered 0, after V lost 3 bases and J lost 3 bases. The CDR3 loop spans 13 amino acids. Germline V CDR1 and CDR2: KGHSH, LQKENI. Full variable domain (missing parts from reference TRBV18 and TRBJ2-3): NAGVMQNPRHLVRRRGQEARLRCSPMKGHSHVYWYRQLPEEGLKFMVYLQKENIIDESGMPKERFSAEFPKEGPSILRIQQVVRGDSAAYFCASSPRGTDTQYFGPGTRLTVL.

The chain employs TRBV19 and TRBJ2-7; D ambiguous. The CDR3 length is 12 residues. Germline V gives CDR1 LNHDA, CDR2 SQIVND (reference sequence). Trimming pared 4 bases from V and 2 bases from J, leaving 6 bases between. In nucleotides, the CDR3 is TGTGCCAGTAGTAAAAACACCTACGAGCAGTACTTC. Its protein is CASSKNTYEQYF. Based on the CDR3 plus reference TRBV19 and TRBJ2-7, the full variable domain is DGGITQSPKYLFRKEGQNVTLSCEQNLNHDAMYWYRQDPGQGLRLIYYSQIVNDFQKGDIAEGYSVSREKKESFPLTVTSAQKNPTAFYLCASSKNTYEQYFGPGTRLTVT.

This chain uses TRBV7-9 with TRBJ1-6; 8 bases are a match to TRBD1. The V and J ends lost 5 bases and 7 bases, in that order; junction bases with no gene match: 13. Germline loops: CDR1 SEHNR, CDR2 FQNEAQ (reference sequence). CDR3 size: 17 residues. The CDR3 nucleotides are TGTGCCAGCAGCGCGAAGACAGGGGAGGAACGAAATTCACCCCTCCACTTT. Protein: CASSAKTGEERNSPLHF.

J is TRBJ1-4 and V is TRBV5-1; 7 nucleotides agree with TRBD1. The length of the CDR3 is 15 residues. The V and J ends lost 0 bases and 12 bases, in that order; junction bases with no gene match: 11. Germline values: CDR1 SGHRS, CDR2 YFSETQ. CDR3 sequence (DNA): TGCGCCAGCAGCTTGGAAGTGGGACAGCCCGAGGAACTGTTTTTT. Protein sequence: CASSLEVGQPEELFF.

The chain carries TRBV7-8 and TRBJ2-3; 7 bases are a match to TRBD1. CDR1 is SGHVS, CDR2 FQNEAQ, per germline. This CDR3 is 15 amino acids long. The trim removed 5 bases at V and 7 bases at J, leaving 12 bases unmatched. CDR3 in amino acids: CASSADRVFTYTQYF. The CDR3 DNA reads TGTGCCAGCAGCGCCGACAGGGTCTTCACTTATACGCAGTATTTT.

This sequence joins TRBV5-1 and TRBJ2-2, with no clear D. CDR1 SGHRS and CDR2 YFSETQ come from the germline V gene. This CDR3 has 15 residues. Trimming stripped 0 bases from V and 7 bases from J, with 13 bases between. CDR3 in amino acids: CASSLGAVRHGELFF. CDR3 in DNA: TGCGCCAGCAGCTTGGGGGCTGTAAGGCACGGGGAGCTGTTTTTT. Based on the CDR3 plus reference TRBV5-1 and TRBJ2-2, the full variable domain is KAGVTQTPRYLIKTRGQQVTLSCSPISGHRSVSWYQQTPGQGLQFLFEYFSETQRNKGNFPGRFSGRQFSNSRSEMNVSTLELGDSALYLCASSLGAVRHGELFFGEGSRLTVL.

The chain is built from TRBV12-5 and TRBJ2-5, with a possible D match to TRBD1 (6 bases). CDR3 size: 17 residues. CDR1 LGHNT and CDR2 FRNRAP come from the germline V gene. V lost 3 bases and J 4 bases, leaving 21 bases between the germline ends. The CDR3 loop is CASGLRPGQPFVETQYF. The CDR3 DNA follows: TGTGCTAGTGGTTTACGCCCGGGACAACCATTTGTAGAGACCCAGTACTTC. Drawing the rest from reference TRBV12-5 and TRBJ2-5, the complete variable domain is DARVTQTPRHKVTEMGQEVTMRCQPILGHNTVFWYRQTMMQGLELLAYFRNRAPLDDSGMPKDRFSAEMPDATLATLKIQPSEPRDSAVYFCASGLRPGQPFVETQYFGPGTRLLVL.

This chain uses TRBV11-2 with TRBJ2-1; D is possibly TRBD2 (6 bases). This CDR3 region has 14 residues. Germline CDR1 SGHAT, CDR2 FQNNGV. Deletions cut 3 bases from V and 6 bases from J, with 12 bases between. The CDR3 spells CASSFGAGPNEQFF. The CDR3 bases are TGTGCCAGCAGCTTTGGGGCGGGACCCAATGAGCAGTTCTTC.

The CDR3 protein is CASSQMGSRADEQYF. CDR3 nucleotide sequence: TGTGCCAGCAGCCAAATGGGGAGTAGGGCGGACGAGCAGTACTTC. The chain recombines TRBV14 with TRBJ2-7, with D maybe TRBD2 (5 bases). The CDR3 is 15 amino acids. From germline, CDR1 is SGHDN and CDR2 FVKESK. V was cut by 2 bases and J by 5 bases, with 16 bases left in between.

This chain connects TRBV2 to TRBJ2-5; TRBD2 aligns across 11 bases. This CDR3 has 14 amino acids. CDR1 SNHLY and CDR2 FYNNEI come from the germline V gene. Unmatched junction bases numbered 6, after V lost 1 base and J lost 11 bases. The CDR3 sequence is CASSEVLAGGSQYF. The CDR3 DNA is TGTGCCAGCAGTGAAGTGCTAGCGGGGGGTTCTCAGTACTTC.

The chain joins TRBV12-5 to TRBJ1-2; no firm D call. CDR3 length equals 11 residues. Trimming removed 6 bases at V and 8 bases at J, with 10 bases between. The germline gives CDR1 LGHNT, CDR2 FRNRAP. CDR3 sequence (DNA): TGTGCTAGTGGACACCCGGGGGGCTACACCTTC. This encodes CASGHPGGYTF. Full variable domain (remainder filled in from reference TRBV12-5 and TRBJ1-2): DARVTQTPRHKVTEMGQEVTMRCQPILGHNTVFWYRQTMMQGLELLAYFRNRAPLDDSGMPKDRFSAEMPDATLATLKIQPSEPRDSAVYFCASGHPGGYTFGSGTRLTVV.